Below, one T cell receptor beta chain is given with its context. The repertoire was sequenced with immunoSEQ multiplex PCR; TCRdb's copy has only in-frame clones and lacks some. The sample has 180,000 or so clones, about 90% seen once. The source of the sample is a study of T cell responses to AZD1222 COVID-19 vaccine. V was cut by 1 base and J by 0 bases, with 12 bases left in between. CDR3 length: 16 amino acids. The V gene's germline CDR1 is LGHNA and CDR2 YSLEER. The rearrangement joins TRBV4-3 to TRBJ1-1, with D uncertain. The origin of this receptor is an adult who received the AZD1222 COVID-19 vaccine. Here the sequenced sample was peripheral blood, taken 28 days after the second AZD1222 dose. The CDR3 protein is CASSQAYALMNTEAFF. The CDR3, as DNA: TGCGCCAGCAGCCAAGCATATGCGCTTATGAACACTGAAGCTTTCTTT.